A single sample gave rise to the 5 T cell receptor beta chains below, sequenced in a study of graft-versus-host responses after intestinal transplantation (dated by TCRdb to 2020 to 2023). Their recognized antigens are unknown. In light of the paper, this sample's time point label describes: cells obtained before transplantation from donor or recipient. Preparation of the library involved the immunoSEQ multiplex PCR assay. TCRdb took over this immuneACCESS table, retaining in-frame rearrangements with V and J assigned. Such tables are incomplete; in checked studies, under half of the missing clones stem from an unresolved V gene, and the remainder is unexplained. A total of around 84,000 clones appear in this sample, about four fifths of them only once. The ten biggest clones cover 15% to 20% of the sample. The starting material was unstimulated CD8+ T cells sorted from spleen or lymph node cells, obtained before intestinal transplant. Receptors were obtained from a human donor who received an intestinal transplant.

CDR3 sequence (DNA): TGTGCCAGCAGTTACTCGGGCAGGGCTAGCGAGCAGTACTTC. Its protein product is CASSYSGRASEQYF. V is TRBV6-5 and J is TRBJ2-7; D is possibly TRBD1 (5 bases). This CDR3 region has 14 residues. V was cut by 0 bases and J by 6 bases, with 12 bases left in between. The germline V gene has CDR1 MNHEY and CDR2 SVGAGI.

The chain employs TRBV11-1 and TRBJ2-5; 7 positions match TRBD1. V lost 5 bases, J lost 2 bases, and 11 bases stayed unmatched. This CDR3 has 16 residues. Germline CDR1 SGHAT, CDR2 FQDESV (reference sequence). For the CDR3, the DNA is TGTGCCAGCAGCCTACCGACAGGGAAAGTTCAAGAGACCCAGTACTTC. This encodes CASSLPTGKVQETQYF. Combining the CDR3 with reference TRBV11-1 and TRBJ2-5 gives the whole variable domain EAEVAQSPRYKITEKSQAVAFWCDPISGHATLYWYRQILGQGPELLVQFQDESVVDDSQLPKDRFSAERLKGVDSTLKIQPAELGDSAMYLCASSLPTGKVQETQYFGPGTRLLVL.

The chain couples TRBV4-2 to TRBJ2-5; D may be TRBD2 (6 bases). Germline V gene lookup returns CDR1 LGHNA and CDR2 YNFKEQ. The CDR3 consists of 14 residues. The ends were cut back, 2 bases at V and 0 bases at J, with 7 bases in the middle. For the CDR3, the DNA is TGTGCCAGCAGCCAATCGGGGGACCAAGAGACCCAGTACTTC. Translating it yields CASSQSGDQETQYF.

J is TRBJ2-7 and V is TRBV28; 7 bases are a match to TRBD1. The CDR3 length is 15 residues. Germline assignment: CDR1 MDHEN and CDR2 SYDVKM. V shed 6 bases and J 0 bases; nucleotides not matched to a gene: 8. The CDR3 region is CASSFMTGNSYEQYF. The CDR3 nucleotides are TGTGCCAGCAGCTTCATGACAGGGAACTCCTACGAGCAGTACTTC. The whole variable domain, remainder taken from reference TRBV28 and TRBJ2-7, is DVKVTQSSRYLVKRTGEKVFLECVQDMDHENMFWYRQDPGLGLRLIYFSYDVKMKEKGDIPEGYSVSREKKERFSLILESASTNQTSMYLCASSFMTGNSYEQYFGPGTRLTVT.

The gene calls are TRBV7-2 and TRBJ2-1, with TRBD2 identical over 11 bases. CDR1 SGHTA and CDR2 FQGNSA come from the germline V gene. V lost 5 bases, J lost 4 bases, and 4 bases stayed unmatched. This CDR3 spans 15 amino acids. CDR3 sequence: CASSRTSGPYNEQFF. In nucleotides, the CDR3 is TGTGCCAGCAGCCGGACTAGCGGGCCTTACAATGAGCAGTTCTTC.